Below are 18 T cell receptor beta chains sequenced from a single sample in a study of technical replicates of blood from a few donors. Repertoires were generated with immunoSEQ multiplex PCR, while TCRdb's copy carries only in-frame clones and drops some. The sample lists around 69,000 clones; about 90% were seen once. Source material: PBMCs. These receptors were taken from a human donor in good health. Some clones in this sample may be carry-over from other donors' samples.

This rearrangement joins TRBV4-3 to TRBJ2-5; D might be TRBD2 (6 bases). The CDR3 consists of 14 residues. V lost 0 bases and J 1 base, leaving 6 bases between the germline ends. Germline CDR1 and CDR2: LGHNA and YSLEER. The CDR3 reads CASSQEGGQETQYF. CDR3 coding DNA: TGCGCCAGCAGCCAAGAGGGGGGCCAAGAGACCCAGTACTTC.

This rearrangement joins TRBV7-9 to TRBJ2-1; D not certain. Germline CDR1 is SEHNR and CDR2 is FQNEAQ (reference sequence). Trimming stripped 0 bases from V and 8 bases from J, with 5 bases between. This CDR3 is 12 amino acids long. The chain's CDR3 is CASSLAPDEQFF. The CDR3 region has the DNA TGTGCCAGCAGCTTAGCTCCCGATGAGCAGTTCTTC.

The chain has TRBV12-5 and TRBJ1-4, with 9 bases matching TRBD1. Germline CDR1 reads LGHNT; CDR2 reads FRNRAP. V shed 7 bases, J shed 0 bases, and the junction held 12 bases outside the gene matches. There are 18 residues in the CDR3. CDR3 bases: TGTGCTAGTGCGTCGCCTTCGGGACAGGGTGCAACTAATGAAAAACTGTTTTTT. Protein sequence: CASASPSGQGATNEKLFF.

The gene calls are TRBV7-2 and TRBJ1-2, with TRBD1 matching 7 bases. The length of the CDR3 is 15 residues. V shed 5 bases, J shed 0 bases, and the junction held 6 bases outside the gene matches. The germline V gene encodes CDR1 SGHTA and CDR2 FQGNSA. CDR3 bases: TGTGCCAGCAGCCCCGGGACAGCCTCTAACTATGGCTACACCTTC. Encoded protein: CASSPGTASNYGYTF.

This clone was observed once. The chain links TRBV7-8 to TRBJ2-3; 10 nucleotides line up with TRBD2. CDR1 and CDR2 from the germline V gene are SGHVS and FQNEAQ. The ends lost 2 bases at V and 5 bases at J; junction bases unmatched: 7. The CDR3 contains 16 residues. Here the CDR3 DNA reads TGTGCCAGCAGCTTAACTGAGCGGGAGGGCCGAGATACGCAGTATTTT. Translating gives CASSLTEREGRDTQYF.

This clone came up once. This chain connects TRBV15 to TRBJ2-1, with D possibly matching TRBD1 (6 bases). Trimming stripped 1 base from V and 10 bases from J, with 8 bases between. Germline V gene sequence: CDR1 LNHNV, CDR2 YYDKDF (reference sequence). The CDR3 is made up of 12 amino acids. DNA of the CDR3: TGTGCCACCAGCAGAGCAGGGGACGAGCAGTTCTTC. Protein product: CATSRAGDEQFF.

This rearrangement joins TRBV5-1 to TRBJ2-5; possible D gene TRBD1, 6 bases. Germline values: CDR1 SGHRS, CDR2 YFSETQ. The CDR3 totals 14 residues. With 1 base removed from V and 0 bases from J, the gap between germline ends came to 7 bases. The chain's CDR3 is CASSLRDNQETQYF. The CDR3 DNA follows: TGCGCCAGCAGCTTGAGGGACAACCAAGAGACCCAGTACTTC.

The rearrangement uses TRBV5-4 and TRBJ2-1, with TRBD2 matching 7 bases. CDR1 is SGHNT and CDR2 is YYREEE in the germline V gene (reference sequence). With 4 bases clipped from V and 2 bases from J, the junction kept 6 bases outside the gene matches. This CDR3 has 15 residues. The CDR3 DNA reads TGTGCCAGCAGCCAAACTGGACTAGCCTACAATGAGCAGTTCTTC. This gives the protein CASSQTGLAYNEQFF. Drawing the rest from reference TRBV5-4 and TRBJ2-1, the complete variable domain is ETGVTQSPTHLIKTRGQQVTLRCSSQSGHNTVSWYQQALGQGPQFIFQYYREEENGRGNFPPRFSGLQFPNYSSELNVNALELDDSALYLCASSQTGLAYNEQFFGPGTRLTVL.

This CDR3 is CASSVGGPTSGTLETQYF. As DNA, the CDR3 is TGTGCCAGCAGCGTAGGAGGCCCGACTAGCGGGACTTTAGAGACCCAGTACTTC. This chain joins TRBV9 and TRBJ2-5, with TRBD2 matching over 11 bases. Germline loops: CDR1 SGDLS, CDR2 YYNGEE. The CDR3 is 18 residues long. V was pared by 0 bases and J by 4 bases, with 11 bases of the junction left unmatched.

This clone was counted once. This chain joins TRBV6-1 and TRBJ2-1, with 10 bases lining up with TRBD2. The germline V gene has CDR1 MNHNS and CDR2 SASEGT. The CDR3 totals 15 residues. V lost 0 bases to trimming and J lost 7 bases; unmatched junction nucleotides: 3. The CDR3 bases are TGTGCCAGCAGTGAAGCGTCAGCGGGAGGGAATGAGCAGTTCTTC. Protein: CASSEASAGGNEQFF.

This clone was picked up one time. This chain links TRBV6-5 with TRBJ1-1; D gene ambiguous. CDR3 length: 14 residues. Per the germline V gene, CDR1 is MNHEY and CDR2 is SVGAGI. Trimming removed 5 bases at V and 4 bases at J, with 14 bases between. DNA for the CDR3: TGTGCCAGCAGTCCGGGCCCCCGGGGCACTGAAGCTTTCTTT. It codes for CASSPGPRGTEAFF.

This clone was detected only once. CDR3 loop: CASSAGPGGQYF. CDR3 DNA: TGTGCCAGCAGTGCGGGACCCGGCGGCCAGTACTTC. The rearrangement uses TRBV7-2 and TRBJ2-7; maybe TRBD2 (6 bases). Germline V CDR1 and CDR2: SGHTA, FQGNSA. This CDR3 has 12 amino acids. V was shortened by 6 bases and J by 10 bases, with 16 bases between the two germline ends.

V and J are TRBV7-6 and TRBJ2-7; TRBD2 matches 8 bases. The germline gives CDR1 SGHVS, CDR2 FNYEAQ. The CDR3 length is 15 residues. V dropped 3 bases and J dropped 6; count of bases not matched to a gene: 10. CDR3 loop: CASSLVGLGMSEQYF. The CDR3, as DNA: TGTGCCAGCAGCTTGGTGGGACTAGGTATGTCCGAGCAGTACTTC.

The CDR3 is CASSSPTGTAYEQYF. The CDR3 DNA is TGTGCCAGCAGCTCTCCAACCGGGACAGCTTACGAGCAGTACTTC. The chain employs TRBV11-2 and TRBJ2-7, with 7 bases matching TRBD1. Trimming took 4 bases from V and 4 from J; bases not matched to a gene: 10. CDR3 length: 15 amino acids. Germline lookup yields CDR1 SGHAT and CDR2 FQNNGV.

The V gene is TRBV19, the J gene TRBJ2-3; 12 bases fit TRBD2. The CDR3 sequence is 16 residues long. V shed 5 bases and J 4 bases; nucleotides not matched to a gene: 7. Looked up from germline, CDR1 is LNHDA and CDR2 is SQIVND (reference sequence). This chain's CDR3 is CASSPGASGGADTQYF. In DNA form, the CDR3 reads TGTGCCAGTAGTCCCGGGGCTAGCGGGGGGGCAGATACGCAGTATTTT.

The CDR3 here is CASSPDRVPGNTIYF. In nucleotides, the CDR3 is TGTGCCAGCTCACCTGACAGGGTCCCTGGAAACACCATATATTTT. The chain is built from TRBV18 and TRBJ1-3; 7 bases match TRBD1. J was trimmed by 2 bases and V by 3 bases; bases with no gene match: 4. The CDR3 loop spans 15 amino acids. Per germline, CDR1 KGHSH and CDR2 LQKENI.

The rearrangement uses TRBV9 and TRBJ2-1; TRBD2 matches at 7 bases. This CDR3 is 16 amino acids long. After removal of 0 bases from V and 9 bases from J, the junction contained 12 bases not matched to a gene. The germline V gene has CDR1 SGDLS and CDR2 YYNGEE. The CDR3 protein is CASSVVAGEVLVEQFF. CDR3 bases: TGTGCCAGCAGCGTAGTGGCGGGAGAGGTACTGGTTGAGCAGTTCTTC. Combining the CDR3 with reference TRBV9 and TRBJ2-1 gives the whole variable domain DSGVTQTPKHLITATGQRVTLRCSPRSGDLSVYWYQQSLDQGLQFLIQYYNGEERAKGNILERFSAQQFPDLHSELNLSSLELGDSALYFCASSVVAGEVLVEQFFGPGTRLTVL.

The chain links TRBV7-9 to TRBJ2-7; D may be TRBD2 (5 bases). CDR1 and CDR2 from the germline V gene are SEHNR and FQNEAQ (reference sequence). The CDR3 is 13 amino acids. V gave up 4 bases and J gave up 0 bases, with 7 bases separating them. The CDR3 loop is CASSSRGSYEQYF. The CDR3 region has the DNA TGTGCCAGCAGCTCTCGGGGCTCCTACGAGCAGTACTTC.